The next 11 T cell receptor beta chains were all read from a single sample in a study of response to subunit inactivated influenza vaccine. MiXCR, applied by TCRdb to the RT-PCR reads, yields one record per CDR3 protein. The repertoire holds approximately 500,000 distinct CDR3 sequences, approximately 15% seen once, with 11% in the top ten. Material: PBMCs from blood, obtained about 11 days after vaccination. The source is a man aged 45-60 years who received an inactivated influenza vaccine.

This rearrangement joins TRBV18 to TRBJ1-5; D may be TRBD1 (6 bases). The CDR3 has 14 amino acids. CDR1 and CDR2 (germline): KGHSH, LQKENI. V was shortened by 5 bases and J by 4 bases, with 12 bases between the two germline ends. CDR3 nucleotide sequence: TGTGCCAGCTCAGTCCAGGGGCAAAATCAGCCCCAGCATTTT. It translates to CASSVQGQNQPQHF.

This clonotype was observed a few times. The rearrangement links TRBV7-6 to TRBJ1-6; 11 bases fit TRBD1. The CDR3 spans 16 residues. The trim removed 5 bases at V and 10 bases at J, leaving 10 bases unmatched. Germline V gene sequence: CDR1 SGHVS, CDR2 FNYEAQ. The CDR3 sequence: CASSQHSGTGGSPLHF. The CDR3 DNA reads TGTGCCAGCAGCCAACACTCCGGGACAGGGGGATCACCCCTCCACTTT. Full variable domain (rest looked up from reference TRBV7-6 and TRBJ1-6): GAGVSQSPRYKVTKRGQDVALRCDPISGHVSLYWYRQALGQGPEFLTYFNYEAQQDKSGLPNDRFSAERPEGSISTLTIQRTEQRDSAMYRCASSQHSGTGGSPLHFGNGTRLTVT.

V and J are TRBV24-1 and TRBJ2-7; 9 positions match TRBD1. V lost 5 bases to trimming and J lost 5 bases; unmatched junction nucleotides: 6. CDR3 length equals 14 residues. Germline V gene lookup returns CDR1 KGHDR and CDR2 SFDVKD. In nucleotides, the CDR3 is TGTGCCACCAGTGCCGGGACAGGGCACGACGAGCAGTACTTC. Its translation is CATSAGTGHDEQYF.

This sequence joins TRBV4-1 and TRBJ2-7; D is uncertain. V dropped 0 bases and J dropped 5 bases, with 11 bases sitting between them. This CDR3 spans 14 amino acids. The V gene's germline CDR1 is MGHRA and CDR2 YSYEKL. CDR3 sequence (DNA): TGCGCCAGCAGCCAAGAAACAGTTTTCCACGAGCAGTACTTC. Translating gives CASSQETVFHEQYF.

This clonotype was picked up many times. The rearrangement links TRBV7-3 to TRBJ2-1; 12 nucleotides line up with TRBD2. CDR3 length: 14 amino acids. V shed 2 bases and J 10 bases; nucleotides not matched to a gene: 3. From germline, CDR1 is SGHTA and CDR2 FQGTGA. The CDR3 nucleotides read TGTGCCAGCAGCTTACTCGGACTAGCGGGAGAGCAGTTCTTC. Translating gives CASSLLGLAGEQFF. Drawing the rest from reference TRBV7-3 and TRBJ2-1, the complete variable domain is GAGVSQTPSNKVTEKGKYVELRCDPISGHTALYWYRQSLGQGPEFLIYFQGTGAADDSGLPNDRFFAVRPEGSVSTLKIQRTERGDSAVYLCASSLLGLAGEQFFGPGTRLTVL.

The chain uses TRBV4-1 and TRBJ2-5, with TRBD1 as a possible D gene (5 bases). The CDR3 is 13 residues long. Trimming left V 5 bases short and J 6 bases short, with 13 bases between. Germline V gene lookup returns CDR1 MGHRA and CDR2 YSYEKL. The chain's CDR3 is CASSTTVSKTQYF. The CDR3 nucleotides are TGCGCCAGCAGCACGACAGTGAGCAAGACCCAGTACTTC.

This clonotype came up many times. The chain couples TRBV20-1 to TRBJ1-2; 7 nucleotides line up with TRBD1. The CDR3 has 17 amino acids. Germline values: CDR1 DFQATT, CDR2 SNEGSKA (reference sequence). V lost 0 bases and J lost 0; bases outside the gene matches: 10. CDR3 DNA: TGCAGTGCTAGAGAGGGTGACAGGGAGGGATCTAACTATGGCTACACCTTC. It yields the protein CSAREGDREGSNYGYTF.

This clonotype appeared a few times. The gene calls are TRBV29-1 and TRBJ2-5; D gene ambiguous. The germline V gene encodes CDR1 SQVTM and CDR2 ANQGSEA. The CDR3 runs to 12 residues. V gave up 5 bases and J gave up 2 bases, with 9 bases separating them. The CDR3 sequence: CSVTRSQETQYF. In DNA form, the CDR3 reads TGCAGCGTTACACGAAGTCAAGAGACCCAGTACTTC.

This clonotype was counted a few times. The chain joins TRBV5-1 to TRBJ2-1, with D perhaps TRBD2 (6 bases). Germline assignment: CDR1 SGHRS and CDR2 YFSETQ. This CDR3 has 15 residues. Trimming cost V 2 bases and J 0 bases, with 9 bases left between them. CDR3 loop: CASSFLAISYNEQFF. DNA for the CDR3: TGCGCCAGCAGCTTTCTAGCGATCTCCTACAATGAGCAGTTCTTC.

This clonotype was seen a handful of times. V gene TRBV27 combines with J gene TRBJ1-1; TRBD1 is a possible D gene (6 bases). Germline CDR1 is MNHEY and CDR2 is SMNVEV (reference sequence). Trimming left V 6 bases short and J 4 bases short, with 15 bases between. The CDR3 runs to 14 residues. The CDR3: CASRTGRHPTEAFF. The CDR3 DNA reads TGTGCCAGCAGGACAGGACGTCATCCCACTGAAGCTTTCTTT.

Only a few counts were recorded for this clonotype. A read error may be the cause here, since a much bigger clone is one base away. V and J are TRBV12-3 or TRBV12-4 and TRBJ1-5; a possible D gene is TRBD1 (6 bases). Between the trimmed V and J ends, which lost 6 bases and 1 base, there was a span of 10 bases. This CDR3 is 14 amino acids long. This CDR3 is CASSHTGSNQPQHF. The DNA for the CDR3 is TGTGCCAGCAGCCATACAGGGAGCAATCAGCCCCAGCATTTT.